Shown below are 18 T cell receptor beta chains from a single sample sequenced in a study of blood T cell repertoires in COVID-19 (dated by TCRdb to about 2020). The library was made by the immunoSEQ multiplex PCR assay. This is the immuneACCESS table as TCRdb keeps it, with only in-frame sequences that have V and J called. A part of the clones is gone; compared with another copy, unresolved V genes explain less than half, and the rest is unexplained. For this sample there are over 450,000 clones; 70% to 90% appear just once. 7.5% to 9.5% of the sample rests with the top ten. Sample: peripheral blood. These receptors were taken from a woman between 50 and 59 years old with COVID-19, enrolled during active disease.

The gene calls are TRBV5-1 and TRBJ1-1; 7 bases align to TRBD1. This CDR3 is 14 amino acids long. Germline V gene data show CDR1 as SGHRS and CDR2 as YFSETQ. J gave up 4 bases and V 2 bases, and 5 bases lay outside the gene matches. The CDR3 nucleotides are TGCGCCAGCAGCTTCACGACAGGGTCCACTGAAGCTTTCTTT. Protein sequence: CASSFTTGSTEAFF. The full variable domain, rest sourced from reference TRBV5-1 and TRBJ1-1, is KAGVTQTPRYLIKTRGQQVTLSCSPISGHRSVSWYQQTPGQGLQFLFEYFSETQRNKGNFPGRFSGRQFSNSRSEMNVSTLELGDSALYLCASSFTTGSTEAFFGQGTRLTVV.

A few counts support this clone. The V and J genes are TRBV30 and TRBJ1-5; the D is unclear. V lost 5 bases to trimming and J lost 5 bases, with 19 bases between them. The CDR3 sequence is 15 residues long. The V gene's germline CDR1 is GTSNPN and CDR2 SVGIG (reference sequence). In DNA, the CDR3 is TGTGCCTGGTCCCCGTTTGAGGGCGGTGATCAGCCCCAGCATTTT. Translated, it gives CAWSPFEGGDQPQHF. The whole variable domain, remainder taken from reference TRBV30 and TRBJ1-5, is SQTIHQWPATLVQPVGSPLSLECTVEGTSNPNLYWYRQAAGRGLQLLFYSVGIGQISSEVPQNLSASRPQDRQFILSSKKLLLSDSGFYLCAWSPFEGGDQPQHFGDGTRLSIL.

This chain joins TRBV12-5 and TRBJ1-1, with D possibly matching TRBD1 (6 bases). V gave up 0 bases and J gave up 7 bases, with 18 bases separating them. CDR3 size: 16 residues. Germline V lookup: CDR1 LGHNT, CDR2 FRNRAP. CDR3 DNA: TGTGCTAGTGGTTTGGTACGAGAGGCAGGGGATGTTGAAGCTTTCTTT. Translation: CASGLVREAGDVEAFF.

The rearrangement uses TRBV6-5 and TRBJ2-2; 10 bases match TRBD1. The CDR3 covers 15 residues. With 6 bases clipped from V and 5 bases from J, the junction kept 6 bases outside the gene matches. Germline assignment: CDR1 MNHEY and CDR2 SVGAGI. The CDR3 reads CASSRGQGRTGELFF. In nucleotides, the CDR3 is TGTGCCAGCAGCCGGGGACAGGGGAGAACCGGGGAGCTGTTTTTT.

This sequence joins TRBV2 and TRBJ1-2; unclear D gene. Trimming removed 2 bases at V and 8 bases at J, with 12 bases between. In germline, CDR1 is SNHLY, CDR2 FYNNEI. This CDR3 is 13 amino acids long. The CDR3 spells CASSETAPEGYTF. CDR3 coding DNA: TGTGCCAGCAGTGAAACTGCGCCTGAAGGCTACACCTTC.

The chain recombines TRBV5-8 with TRBJ1-2; 9 bases line up with TRBD1. V shed 3 bases, J shed 3 bases, and the junction held 6 bases outside the gene matches. Germline V gene sequence: CDR1 SGHTS, CDR2 YDEGEE. This CDR3 is built from 15 residues. CDR3 loop: CASSWDRERDYGYTF. Written as DNA, the CDR3 is TGTGCCAGCAGCTGGGACAGGGAAAGGGACTATGGCTACACCTTC.

The chain couples TRBV2 to TRBJ1-2; 8 bases agree with TRBD1. CDR3 length: 15 residues. Germline V gene data show CDR1 as SNHLY and CDR2 as FYNNEI. The V gene end was trimmed by 3 bases and the J gene end by 8 bases; junction bases not matched to a gene: 11. CDR3 bases: TGTGCCAGCAGTGAGACAGGGGCCAGCTGGGGGGGCTACACCTTC. Translation gives CASSETGASWGGYTF.

The chain uses TRBV6-6 and TRBJ2-2; the match to TRBD2 covers 7 bases. The germline CDR1 and CDR2 sequences are MNHNY and SVGAGI (reference sequence). CDR3 size: 13 residues. With V trimmed by 10 bases and J by 5 bases, 7 bases remained unmatched. The DNA for the CDR3 is TGTGCCACGGAGAAGGGAGGGACCGGGGAGCTGTTTTTT. It translates to CATEKGGTGELFF.

V and J are TRBV3-1 (or the pseudogene TRBV3-2) and TRBJ2-7; D gene uncertain. From germline, CDR1 is LGHDT and CDR2 YNNKEL (reference sequence). The CDR3 loop spans 13 amino acids. Trimming removed 2 bases from V and 3 bases from J, with 8 bases in between. The CDR3 DNA follows: TGTGCCAGCAGCCAATCCAGGCTCTACGAGCAGTACTTC. Protein: CASSQSRLYEQYF.

The rearrangement links TRBV2 to TRBJ1-5, with 7 bases identical to TRBD1. The trim removed 7 bases at V and 4 bases at J, leaving 1 base unmatched. The germline CDR1 and CDR2 sequences are SNHLY and FYNNEI. This CDR3 comprises 12 residues. For the CDR3, the DNA is TGTGCCAGCACACAGGGGAATCAGCCCCAGCATTTT. Residues: CASTQGNQPQHF.

Ten or more counts support this clone. The chain recombines TRBV5-1 with TRBJ2-1; tentatively, D is TRBD2 (5 bases). V was trimmed by 0 bases and J by 6 bases, leaving 16 bases between them. CDR3 size: 16 residues. Germline CDR1 SGHRS, CDR2 YFSETQ. The CDR3 region is CASSLGSAERGNEQFF. The CDR3 DNA reads as TGCGCCAGCAGCTTGGGATCAGCAGAACGGGGCAATGAGCAGTTCTTC.

This clone was observed a single time. The J gene is TRBJ2-3, the V gene TRBV9, with 8 nucleotides matching TRBD2. Germline trimming cut 0 bases from V and 0 bases from J; bases unmatched to any gene: 3. The germline V gene encodes CDR1 SGDLS and CDR2 YYNGEE. This CDR3 is 16 amino acids long. The CDR3 nucleotides read TGTGCCAGCAGCGTAGATGCGGGGGGCAGCACAGATACGCAGTATTTT. Encoded protein: CASSVDAGGSTDTQYF.

The chain joins TRBV10-3 to TRBJ1-2, with D possibly being TRBD1 (5 bases). CDR3 size: 12 residues. Trimming pared 11 bases from V and 6 bases from J, leaving 16 bases between. Germline loops: CDR1 ENHRY, CDR2 SYGVKD. CDR3 bases: TGTGCCGCGGGGGGGGTTGAGGATGGCTACACCTTC. Its translation is CAAGGVEDGYTF.

The sample holds one count of this clone. The V call is TRBV19, the J call TRBJ1-5, with D tentatively TRBD1 (5 bases). Trimming cost V 9 bases and J 9 bases, with 27 bases left between them. The CDR3 spans 16 residues. Germline CDR1 reads LNHDA; CDR2 reads SQIVND (reference sequence). Written as DNA, the CDR3 is TGTGCCAGCCGGTTTGATAGTGATGGAACAGGCCCGCCCCAGCATTTT. This sequence encodes CASRFDSDGTGPPQHF.

Notes on this clone: The same CDR3 is also encoded by other DNA sequences in this sample. The gene calls are TRBV19 and TRBJ1-1; a weak D match, TRBD1 (5 bases). This CDR3 comprises 13 residues. Trimming pared 3 bases from V and 5 bases from J, leaving 10 bases between. Germline V lookup: CDR1 LNHDA, CDR2 SQIVND (reference sequence). The CDR3 here is CASSMGGVTEAFF. DNA for the CDR3: TGTGCCAGTAGTATGGGGGGGGTGACTGAAGCTTTCTTT.

The chain couples TRBV5-6 to TRBJ1-1, with 9 bases aligning to TRBD1. The CDR3 is 15 amino acids. V trimming: 4 bases; J trimming: 1 base; junction bases outside the gene matches: 5. The germline gives CDR1 SGHDT, CDR2 YYEEEE. CDR3 in amino acids: CASSPDRGGNTEAFF. CDR3 sequence (DNA): TGTGCCAGCAGCCCGGACAGGGGTGGGAACACTGAAGCTTTCTTT.

The chain recombines TRBV6-5 with TRBJ2-2; D is possibly TRBD2 (6 bases). Germline-derived CDR1 and CDR2 are MNHEY and SVGAGI. Trimming removed 8 bases from V and 6 bases from J, with 16 bases in between. This CDR3 region has 14 residues. CDR3 protein: CASSRDSSPGELFF. The DNA of the CDR3 is TGTGCCAGCTCCCGGGACTCAAGTCCCGGGGAGCTGTTTTTT.

This chain joins TRBV7-2 and TRBJ2-3; 9 bases match TRBD2. Germline assignment: CDR1 SGHTA and CDR2 FQGNSA. The CDR3 runs 15 residues. The ends lost 5 bases at V and 3 bases at J; junction bases unmatched: 6. DNA of the CDR3: TGTGCCAGCAGCGCTGCGGGGGGGCCGACAGATACGCAGTATTTT. This encodes CASSAAGGPTDTQYF.